This TCR beta chain was captured by sequencing in a study of blood T cell repertoires in COVID-19. Sequencing used immunoSEQ multiplex PCR; TCRdb keeps in-frame clones, though not all of them. The sample holds approximately 74,000 clones, 88% seen once. The V end was cut by 7 bases, the J end by 5 bases, with 11 bases between. CDR1 is SNHLY and CDR2 is FYNNEI in the germline V gene. This CDR3 is 12 amino acids long. J is TRBJ2-5 and V is TRBV2; D is perhaps TRBD2 (5 bases). Sequenced sample: peripheral blood. This TCR was recovered from a woman in her fifties or sixties with acute or convalescent COVID-19. The chain's CDR3 is CASNPGGETQYF. The CDR3 DNA is TGTGCCAGCAATCCTGGCGGGGAGACCCAGTACTTC.